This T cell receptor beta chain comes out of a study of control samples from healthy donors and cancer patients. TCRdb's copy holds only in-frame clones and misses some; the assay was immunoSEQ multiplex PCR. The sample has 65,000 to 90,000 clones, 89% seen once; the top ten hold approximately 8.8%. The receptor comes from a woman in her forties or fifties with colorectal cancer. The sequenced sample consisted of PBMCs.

The CDR3 region is CASSQDGRGAYEQYV. CDR3 coding DNA: TGTGCCAGCAGCCAAGATGGACGGGGGGCCTACGAGCAGTACGTC. This chain links TRBV3-1 (or the pseudogene TRBV3-2) with TRBJ2-7; TRBD2 matches 7 bases. The germline V gene encodes CDR1 LGHDT and CDR2 YNNKEL (reference sequence). This CDR3 is built from 15 residues. V gave up 0 bases and J gave up 2 bases; unmatched junction bases: 4.